This is a list of T cell receptor beta chains from one sample in a study of shared clonotypes between healthy human individuals. Assay: immunoSEQ multiplex PCR; the TCRdb copy retains only in-frame clones and omits some. The table has millions of clones, 95% seen once. What was sequenced was naive CD4+ T cells sorted from blood. The receptors stem from a man aged 18 to 35 in good health. Both conserved end residues are trimmed from each CDR3.

v_gene,CDR3aa
TRBV10-3,AISGTGSITDTQY
TRBV15,ATSWKLAGSTDTQY
TRBV10-3,AIRGTQGAQHEQY
TRBV5-1,ASSSDRGPWEETQY
TRBV11-3,ASSSTGSSTDTQY
TRBV7-8,ASSSTGVSYEQY
TRBV29-1,SVDGVRAEAF
TRBV5-1,ASSALGDQEY
TRBV28,ATEFPDRNYGYT
TRBV11-2,ASSLDRVSGNTGELF
TRBV9,ASSVGQINSPLH
TRBV7-2,ASRLGGIPTNEKLF
TRBV11-2,ASSSSSRQGRNEQF
TRBV6-4,ASSEESGGAYEQY
TRBV7-9,ASRLGGSDEQF
TRBV19,ASSILGFQETQY
TRBV5-1,ASSMTGHIYEQY
TRBV13,ASSTFGQGDNYEQY
TRBV6-6,ASSPQRQIPLEQY
TRBV6-1,ASKESPSGEQY
TRBV6-5,ASSSPGSSGNTIY
TRBV5-1,ASSFGQGRNYEQY
TRBV7-9,ASSSLDRDQPQH
TRBV2,ASTRTSGGYEQY
TRBV5-1,ASSPGGTSESRRETQY
TRBV18,ASSPDRVYEKLF
TRBV7-9,ASSFRTVKFSGNTIY
TRBV27,ASSLADRVGEQY
TRBV4-3,ASSLGLFVQTISGANVLT
TRBV19,AISRDSSRGGYT
TRBV4-1,ASSQDPGRETQY
TRBV18,ASSPMTGDEQY
TRBV29-1,SVVFGGETQY
TRBV18,ASSPVGVPYEQY
TRBV27,ASRRLAGGSYEQY
TRBV6-1,ATSSNSYEQY
TRBV18,ASSPLLNTEAF
TRBV5-1,ASSPGGTEQF
TRBV30,AWSVRTLADSGNTIY
TRBV18,ASSPEGHLYGYT
TRBV5-1,ASSRSGPSSGNTIY
TRBV5-1,ASSPPAPDTQY
TRBV28,ASSLGTAGANVLT
TRBV7-9,ASRRASGRGKLF
TRBV6-1,ASSEVSWAASYEQY
TRBV2,ASSVSSYEQY
TRBV7-9,ASSLAGSGDTQY
TRBV9,ASSVTRSLAGGEQY
TRBV10-3,AISERAGGMNTEAF
TRBV29-1,SVEDRSGSFEQF
TRBV4-3,ASSQPGGANEQF
TRBV6-5,ASSLGAVYEQY
TRBV5-1,ASSLPGLYNEQF